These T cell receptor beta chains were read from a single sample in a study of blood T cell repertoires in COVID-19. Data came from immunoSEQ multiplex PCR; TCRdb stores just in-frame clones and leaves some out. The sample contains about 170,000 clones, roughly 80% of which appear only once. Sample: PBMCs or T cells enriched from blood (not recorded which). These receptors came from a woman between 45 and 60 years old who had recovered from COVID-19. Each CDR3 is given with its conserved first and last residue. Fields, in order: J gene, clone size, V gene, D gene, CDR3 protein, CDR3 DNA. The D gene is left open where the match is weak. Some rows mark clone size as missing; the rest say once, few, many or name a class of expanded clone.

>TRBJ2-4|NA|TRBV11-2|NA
CASSPLASRAKNIQYF
TGTGCCAGCAGCCCCCTCGCCTCCAGAGCCAAAAACATTCAGTACTTC
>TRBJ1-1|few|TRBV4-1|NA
CASSTRGGTGDEAFF
TGCGCCAGCAGCACAAGGGGGGGCACGGGGGATGAAGCTTTCTTT
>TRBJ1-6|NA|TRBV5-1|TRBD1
CASSRFSGTENSPLHF
TGCGCCAGCAGTCGCTTCTCCGGGACAGAAAATTCACCCCTCCACTTT
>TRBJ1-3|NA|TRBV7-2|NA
CASSPPGIAGNTIYF
TGTGCCAGCAGCCCCCCAGGGATCGCTGGAAACACCATATATTTT
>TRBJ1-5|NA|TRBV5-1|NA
CASSLGGTGINQPQHF
TGCGCCAGCAGCTTGGGAGGCACGGGGATCAATCAGCCCCAGCATTTT
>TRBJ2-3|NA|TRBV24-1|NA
CATSDWLDTQYF
TGTGCCACCAGTGATTGGCTGGATACGCAGTATTTT
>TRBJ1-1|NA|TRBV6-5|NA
CASSWSRGGKGRKAFF
TGTGCCAGCAGTTGGTCGCGAGGAGGTAAGGGGAGGAAAGCTTTCTTT
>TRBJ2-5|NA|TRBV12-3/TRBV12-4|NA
CASSPRETQYF
TGTGCCAGCAGCCCCCGGGAGACCCAGTACTTC
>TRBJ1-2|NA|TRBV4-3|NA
CASSQDLTKAGYIYTF
TGCGCCAGCAGCCAAGATCTTACGAAGGCAGGGTACATCTACACCTTC
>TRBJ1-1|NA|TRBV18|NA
CASSPPGVVSEAFF
TGTGCCAGCTCACCTCCCGGGGTGGTGTCTGAAGCTTTCTTT
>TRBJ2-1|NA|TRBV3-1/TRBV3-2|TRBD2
CASSQGAASGRYANEQFF
TGTGCCAGCAGCCAAGGTGCGGCTAGCGGGAGGTACGCCAATGAGCAGTTCTTC
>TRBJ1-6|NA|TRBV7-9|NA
CASSLAASPLHF
TGTGCCAGCAGCTTAGCGGCTAGCCCCCTCCACTTT
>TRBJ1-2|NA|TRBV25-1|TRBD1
CASSDGQGPNYGYTF
TGTGCCAGCAGTGATGGACAGGGACCTAACTATGGCTACACCTTC
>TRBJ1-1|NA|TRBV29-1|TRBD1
CSVGYRGRNTEAFF
TGCAGCGTCGGTTACAGGGGGAGGAACACTGAAGCTTTCTTT
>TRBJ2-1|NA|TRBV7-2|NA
CASSLDYGEQFF
TGTGCCAGCAGCTTAGATTACGGTGAGCAGTTCTTC
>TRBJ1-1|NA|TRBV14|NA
CASSHTPGTEAFF
TGTGCCAGCAGCCACACCCCGGGCACTGAAGCTTTCTTT
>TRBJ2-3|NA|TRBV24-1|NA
CATSDSTTGLTQYF
TGTGCCACCAGTGATTCCACTACAGGGTTGACGCAGTATTTT
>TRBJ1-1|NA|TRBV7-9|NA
CASSLRQGTEAFF
TGTGCCAGCAGCTTGCGGCAGGGAACTGAAGCTTTCTTT
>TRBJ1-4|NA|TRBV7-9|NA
CASSSTRQFEKLFF
TGTGCCAGCAGCTCAACCCGACAGTTTGAAAAACTGTTTTTT
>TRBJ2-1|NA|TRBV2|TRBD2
CASSEASGIPSNEQFF
TGTGCCAGCAGTGAAGCGAGCGGGATCCCTTCCAATGAGCAGTTCTTC
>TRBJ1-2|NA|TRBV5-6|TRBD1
CASSRWSVGGTYGYTF
TGTGCCAGCAGCCGGTGGTCGGTAGGGGGCACCTATGGCTACACCTTC
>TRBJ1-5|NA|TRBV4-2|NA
CASSQETGSGPNQPQHF
TGTGCCAGCAGCCAAGAAACAGGAAGCGGGCCCAATCAGCCCCAGCATTTT
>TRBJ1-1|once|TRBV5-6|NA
CASSSVYSGSEAFF
TGTGCCAGCAGTTCTGTTTACTCGGGGTCTGAAGCTTTCTTT
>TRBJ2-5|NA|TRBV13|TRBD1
CASSPRTGGAGETQYF
TGTGCCAGCAGTCCTAGGACAGGGGGCGCGGGGGAGACCCAGTACTTC
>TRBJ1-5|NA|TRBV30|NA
CALGTGYSNQPQHF
TGTGCCTTGGGCACAGGTTATAGCAATCAGCCCCAGCATTTT
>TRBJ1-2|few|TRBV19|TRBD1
CASMGGQGSSGYTF
TGTGCCAGTATGGGGGGACAGGGGTCAAGCGGCTACACCTTC
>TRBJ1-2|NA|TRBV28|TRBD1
CASSLFPDRNYGYTF
TGTGCCAGCAGTTTATTCCCGGACAGGAACTATGGCTACACCTTC
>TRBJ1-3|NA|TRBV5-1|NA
CASSLVGESSGNTIYF
TGCGCCAGCAGCTTGGTTGGAGAATCCTCTGGAAACACCATATATTTT
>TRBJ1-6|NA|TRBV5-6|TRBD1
CASSFEGTGWWNSPLHF
TGTGCCAGCAGCTTTGAAGGGACAGGGTGGTGGAATTCACCCCTCCACTTT
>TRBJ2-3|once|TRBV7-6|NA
CASSPLRDTQYF
TGTGCCAGCAGCCCACTGCGGGATACGCAGTATTTT
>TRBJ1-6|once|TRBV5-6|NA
CASSPRSRGHELHF
TGTGCCAGCAGCCCAAGATCCAGGGGACATGAACTCCACTTT
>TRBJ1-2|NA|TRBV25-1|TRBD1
CASSEKGQGGYGYTF
TGTGCCAGCAGTGAAAAAGGACAGGGAGGCTATGGCTACACCTTC
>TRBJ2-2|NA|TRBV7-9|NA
CASSLATETGELFF
TGTGCCAGCAGCCTCGCGACGGAGACCGGGGAGCTGTTTTTT
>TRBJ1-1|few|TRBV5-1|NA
CASSSTKNTEAFF
TGCGCCAGCAGCTCTACGAAGAACACTGAAGCTTTCTTT
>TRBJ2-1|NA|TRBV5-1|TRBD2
CASSSNPGLGSDEQFF
TGCGCCAGCAGCTCGAACCCGGGACTAGGATCGGATGAGCAGTTCTTC
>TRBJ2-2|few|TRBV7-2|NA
CASSLVIGELFF
TGTGCCAGCAGCTTAGTCATCGGGGAGCTGTTTTTT
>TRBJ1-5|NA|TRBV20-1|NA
CSVGGGQPQHF
TGCAGTGTGGGGGGAGGTCAGCCCCAGCATTTT
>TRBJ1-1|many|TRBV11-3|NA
CASSSPREGEAFF
TGTGCCAGCAGCTCCCCTCGGGAGGGTGAAGCTTTCTTT
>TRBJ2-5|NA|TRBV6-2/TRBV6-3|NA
CASSPSGVGEETQYF
TGTGCCAGCAGCCCGTCGGGGGTAGGGGAAGAGACCCAGTACTTC
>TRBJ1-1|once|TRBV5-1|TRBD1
CASSPTWTGLTEAFF
TGCGCCAGCAGCCCGACCTGGACAGGGTTAACTGAAGCTTTCTTT
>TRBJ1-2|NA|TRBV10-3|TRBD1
CAISDRQDRGSGYTF
TGTGCCATCAGTGACCGCCAGGACAGGGGAAGTGGCTACACCTTC
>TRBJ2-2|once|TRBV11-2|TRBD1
CASSGQGRELFF
TGTGCCAGCAGCGGACAGGGACGGGAGCTGTTTTTT
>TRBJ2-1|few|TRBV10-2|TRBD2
CASRLAGVDNEQFF
TGCGCCAGCAGGCTAGCGGGAGTTGATAATGAGCAGTTCTTC
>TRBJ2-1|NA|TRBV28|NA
CASAGGAPYNEQFF
TGTGCCAGCGCGGGCGGGGCTCCATACAATGAGCAGTTCTTC
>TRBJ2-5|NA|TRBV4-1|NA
CASSPLVVETQYF
TGCGCCAGCAGCCCTTTAGTTGTGGAGACCCAGTACTTC